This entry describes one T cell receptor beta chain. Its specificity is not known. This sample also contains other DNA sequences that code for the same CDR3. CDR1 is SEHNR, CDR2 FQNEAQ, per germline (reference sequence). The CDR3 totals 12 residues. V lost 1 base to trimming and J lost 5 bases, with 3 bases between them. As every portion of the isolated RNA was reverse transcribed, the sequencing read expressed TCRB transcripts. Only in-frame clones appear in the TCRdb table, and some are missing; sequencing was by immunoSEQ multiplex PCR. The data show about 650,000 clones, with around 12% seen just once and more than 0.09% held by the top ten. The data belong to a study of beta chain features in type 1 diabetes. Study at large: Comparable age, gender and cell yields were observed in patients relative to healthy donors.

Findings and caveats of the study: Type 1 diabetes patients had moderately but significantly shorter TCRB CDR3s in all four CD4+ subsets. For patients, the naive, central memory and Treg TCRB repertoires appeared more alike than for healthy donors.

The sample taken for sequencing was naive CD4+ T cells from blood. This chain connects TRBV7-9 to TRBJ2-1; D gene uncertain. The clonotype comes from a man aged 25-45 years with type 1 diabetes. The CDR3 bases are TGTGCCAGCAGCTTAGTCGACAATGAGCAGTTCTTC. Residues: CASSLVDNEQFF.